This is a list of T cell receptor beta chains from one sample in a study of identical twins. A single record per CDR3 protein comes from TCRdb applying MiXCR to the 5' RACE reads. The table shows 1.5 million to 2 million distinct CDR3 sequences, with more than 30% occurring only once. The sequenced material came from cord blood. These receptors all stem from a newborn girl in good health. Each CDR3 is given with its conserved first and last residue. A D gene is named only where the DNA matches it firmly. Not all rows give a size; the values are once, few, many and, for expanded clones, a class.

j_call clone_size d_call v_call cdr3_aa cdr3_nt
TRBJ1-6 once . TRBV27 CASSFGTLQGSPPHF TGTGCCAGCAGTTTTGGGACCCTTCAAGGGTCACCCCCCCACTTT
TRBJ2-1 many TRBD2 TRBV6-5 CASSYSPAGGPSGNNEQFF TGTGCCAGCAGTTACTCTCCAGCGGGGGGGCCTTCCGGTAACAATGAGCAGTTCTTC
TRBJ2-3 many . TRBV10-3 CAIGRDTQYF TGTGCCATCGGGAGAGATACGCAGTATTTT
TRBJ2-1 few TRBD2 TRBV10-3 CAISAGGRDYNEQFF TGTGCCATCAGTGCCGGCGGGAGAGACTACAATGAGCAGTTCTTC
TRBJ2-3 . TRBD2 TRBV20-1 CSARDPGLAGGTQYF TGCAGTGCTAGAGATCCGGGACTAGCGGGAGGTACGCAGTATTTT
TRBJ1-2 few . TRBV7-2 CASSLDRRFNYGYTF TGTGCCAGCAGCTTAGACCGACGCTTTAACTATGGCTACACCTTC
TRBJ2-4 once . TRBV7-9 CASSLDGAAAKNIQYF TGTGCCAGCAGCTTAGATGGGGCAGCAGCCAAAAACATTCAGTACTTC
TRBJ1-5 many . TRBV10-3 CAISDDNQPQHF TGTGCCATCAGTGATGACAATCAGCCCCAGCATTTT
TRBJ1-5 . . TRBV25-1 CASSDRFSNQPQHF TGTGCCAGCAGTGACAGGTTTAGCAATCAGCCCCAGCATTTT
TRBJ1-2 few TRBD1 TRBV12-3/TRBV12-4 CASSITGQGHGYTF TGTGCCAGCAGCATTACGGGACAGGGTCATGGCTACACCTTC
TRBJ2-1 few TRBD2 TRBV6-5 CASSWTSGANEQFF TGTGCCAGCAGTTGGACTAGCGGGGCTAATGAGCAGTTCTTC
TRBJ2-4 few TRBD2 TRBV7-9 CASSLGASGSIAKNIQYF TGTGCCAGCAGCCTAGGGGCTAGCGGGAGTATAGCCAAAAACATTCAGTACTTC
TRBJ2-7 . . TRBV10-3 CAISGATGLRSYEQYF TGTGCCATCAGTGGGGCCACAGGGCTCCGATCCTACGAGCAGTACTTC
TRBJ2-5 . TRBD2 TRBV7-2 CASSFGLDHNERYF TGTGCCAGCAGCTTCGGACTAGACCACAATGAGCGGTACTTC
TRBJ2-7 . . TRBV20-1 CSALRTVSYEQYF TGCAGTGCTTTAAGGACGGTCTCCTACGAGCAGTACTTC
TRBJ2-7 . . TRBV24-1 CATSDLTRPYEQYF TGTGCCACCAGTGATTTAACTAGGCCCTACGAGCAGTACTTC
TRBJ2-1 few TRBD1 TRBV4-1 CASSHPGQGGEQFF TGCGCCAGCAGCCACCCCGGACAGGGCGGTGAGCAGTTCTTC
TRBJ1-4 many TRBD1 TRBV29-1 CSVEVDRGNEKLFF TGCAGCGTTGAAGTAGACAGGGGGAATGAAAAACTGTTTTTT
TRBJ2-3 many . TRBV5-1 CASSLEGHPPDTQYF TGCGCCAGCAGCTTGGAGGGACACCCCCCAGATACGCAGTATTTT
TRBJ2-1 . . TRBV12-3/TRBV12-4 CASSFMGTNEQFF TGTGCCAGCAGTTTTATGGGTACCAATGAGCAGTTCTTC
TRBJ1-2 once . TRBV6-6 CASDLLQGYGYTF TGTGCCAGCGACTTACTACAGGGCTATGGCTACACTTTC
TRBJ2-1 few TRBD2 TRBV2 CASIRTSYYNEQFF TGTGCCAGCATTCGGACTAGCTACTACAATGAGCAGTTCTTC
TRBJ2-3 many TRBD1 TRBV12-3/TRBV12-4 CASRRTGPSTDTQYF TGTGCCAGCAGGCGGACAGGGCCAAGCACAGATACGCAGTATTTT
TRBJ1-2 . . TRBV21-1 CASSKIEQGGGYTF TGTGCCAGCAGCAAAATCGAACAGGGAGGTGGCTACACCTTC
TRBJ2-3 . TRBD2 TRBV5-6 CASSLVGRGIDTQYF TGTGCCAGCAGCTTGGTGGGGCGGGGGATAGATACGCAGTATTTT
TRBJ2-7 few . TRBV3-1 CASSQDGAGSYEQYF TGTGCCAGCAGCCAAGATGGAGCCGGCTCCTACGAGCAGTACTTC
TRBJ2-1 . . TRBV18 CASSPLSGQPLSEQFF TGTGCCAGCTCACCACTATCCGGACAGCCTTTGAGTGAGCAGTTCTTC
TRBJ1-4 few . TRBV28 CASSPGAWEKLFF TGTGCCAGCAGCCCAGGGGCTTGGGAAAAACTGTTTTTT
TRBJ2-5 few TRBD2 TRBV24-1 CATSDLLAEETQYF TGTGCCACCAGTGATTTACTAGCGGAAGAGACCCAGTACTTC
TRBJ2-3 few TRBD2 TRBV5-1 CASSARTSGSTDTQYF TGCGCCAGCAGCGCAAGGACTAGCGGGAGCACAGATACGCAGTATTTT
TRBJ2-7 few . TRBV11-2 CASSWAPSYEQYF TGTGCCAGCAGCTGGGCCCCCTCCTACGAGCAGTACTTC
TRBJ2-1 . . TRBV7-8 CASSSHGGRSYNEQFF TGTGCCAGCAGCTCCCACGGGGGGCGGTCCTACAATGAGCAGTTCTTC
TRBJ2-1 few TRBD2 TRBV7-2 CASSLYRLAGASSYNEQFF TGTGCCAGCAGCTTATATCGGCTAGCGGGCGCCAGCTCCTACAATGAGCAGTTCTTC
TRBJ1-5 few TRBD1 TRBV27 CASSFIRGQGVEPQHF TGTGCCAGCAGTTTTATTCGGGGACAGGGAGTAGAGCCCCAGCATTTT
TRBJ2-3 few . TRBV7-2 CASSPELGVRADTQYF TGTGCCAGCAGCCCCGAACTCGGGGTTCGTGCAGATACGCAGTATTTT
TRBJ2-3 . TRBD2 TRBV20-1 CSARRAGLTDTQYF TGCAGTGCTAGACGAGCGGGGCTTACAGATACGCAGTATTTT
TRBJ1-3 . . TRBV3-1 CASSQAPFSGNTIYF TGTGCCAGCAGCCAGGCCCCCTTCTCTGGAAACACCATATATTTT
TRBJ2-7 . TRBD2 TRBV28 CASIPTSSGAYEQYF TGTGCCAGCATTCCCACATCTAGCGGAGCCTACGAGCAGTACTTC
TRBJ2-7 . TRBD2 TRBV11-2 CASSLDSGGAHNEQYF TGTGCCAGCAGCTTAGATAGCGGGGGGGCCCACAATGAGCAGTACTTC
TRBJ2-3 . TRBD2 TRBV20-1 CSATLAGGADTQYF TGCAGTGCGACCTTAGCGGGGGGGGCAGATACGCAGTATTTT
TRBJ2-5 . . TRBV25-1 CASSANTGHSYDEQYF TGTGCCAGCAGTGCAAACACGGGACACTCCTACGATGAGCAGTACTTC
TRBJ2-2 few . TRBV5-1 CASSMGRETGELFF TGCGCCAGCAGCATGGGACGGGAGACGGGGGAGCTGTTTTTT
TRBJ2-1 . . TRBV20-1 CSAIGSPAIDEQFF TGCAGTGCTATAGGGAGCCCCGCTATCGATGAGCAGTTCTTC
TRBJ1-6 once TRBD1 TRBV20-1 CSARERPGQGSPLHF TGCAGTGCTAGAGAGAGACCGGGACAGGGTTCACCCCTCCACTTT
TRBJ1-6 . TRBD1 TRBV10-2 CASSDRGLLTNSPLHF TGCGCCAGCAGTGATAGGGGGCTACTCACTAATTCACCCCTCCACTTT
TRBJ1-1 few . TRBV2 CASRGPGSAEAFF TGTGCCAGCAGGGGACCGGGGTCGGCTGAAGCTTTCTTT
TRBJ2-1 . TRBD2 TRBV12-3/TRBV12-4 CASRLAGSFGNEQFF TGTGCCAGCAGGCTAGCGGGGTCTTTCGGGAATGAGCAGTTCTTC
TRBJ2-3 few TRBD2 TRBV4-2 CASTRKRLAGGRSTDTQYF TGTGCCAGCACCCGAAAGAGACTAGCGGGGGGTCGAAGCACAGATACGCAGTATTTT
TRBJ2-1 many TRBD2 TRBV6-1 CASSVAGDEQFF TGTGCCAGCAGTGTAGCGGGAGATGAGCAGTTCTTC
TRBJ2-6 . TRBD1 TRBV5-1 CASSHPGQGPSPGANVLTF TGCGCCAGCAGCCACCCGGGACAGGGTCCCAGCCCTGGGGCCAACGTCCTGACTTTC
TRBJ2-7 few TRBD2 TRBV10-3 CAILIFGTIGYEQYF TGTGCCATCCTAATTTTTGGGACTATAGGATACGAGCAGTACTTC
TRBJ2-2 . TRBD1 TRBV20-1 CSAPRQGSNTGELFF TGCAGTGCCCCAAGACAGGGGTCGAACACCGGGGAGCTGTTTTTT
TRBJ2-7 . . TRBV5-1 CASSFSEGGDYEQYF TGCGCCAGCAGCTTCTCGGAAGGAGGCGACTACGAGCAGTACTTC
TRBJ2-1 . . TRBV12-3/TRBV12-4 CASSVTGREQFF TGTGCCAGCAGTGTTACAGGGCGCGAGCAGTTCTTC
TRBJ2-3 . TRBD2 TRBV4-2 CASSRRDYPTDTQYF TGTGCCAGCAGCCGACGGGACTACCCCACAGATACGCAGTATTTT
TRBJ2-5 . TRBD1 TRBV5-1 CASGTRGQETQYF TGCGCCAGCGGCACCAGGGGGCAAGAGACCCAGTACTTC
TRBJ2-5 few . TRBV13 CASSLGQALQETQYF TGTGCCAGCAGCTTAGGACAGGCCCTGCAAGAGACCCAGTACTTC
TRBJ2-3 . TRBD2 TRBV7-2 CASSPTSGTFPRTDTQYF TGTGCCAGCAGCCCGACTAGCGGGACCTTTCCGAGGACAGATACGCAGTATTTT